The 21 T cell receptor beta chains below all came from one sample that was sequenced in a study of CD8+ T cells in alopecia areata. Extracted from the samples, RNA was reverse transcribed into cDNA to serve as the sequencing template. This table comes from immunoSEQ multiplex PCR, and its TCRdb copy is limited to in-frame clones, with some not included. This table holds 200,000 to 250,000 clones, approximately 52% found once. The material was CD4+ T cells sorted from blood, obtained at week 0. The receptors here all came from a human donor with alopecia areata.

This chain uses TRBV5-6 with TRBJ2-3; D is ambiguous. The CDR3 covers 13 residues. Germline assignment: CDR1 SGHDT and CDR2 YYEEEE. The V and J ends lost 0 bases and 2 bases respectively, with 4 bases between them. CDR3: CASSLATTDTQYF. The CDR3 coding sequence is TGTGCCAGCAGCTTGGCAACCACAGATACGCAGTATTTT.

This clone was seen only a few times. The chain combines TRBV9 with TRBJ2-1, with 9 bases matching TRBD2. Germline V gene data show CDR1 as SGDLS and CDR2 as YYNGEE. V trimming: 2 bases; J trimming: 7 bases; junction bases outside the gene matches: 10. The CDR3 sequence is 16 residues long. The CDR3 nucleotides are TGTGCCAGCAGCGTGAGCGGGAGGCGGTTTCGGAATGAGCAGTTCTTC. It is translated as CASSVSGRRFRNEQFF.

V gene TRBV7-9 combines with J gene TRBJ2-6, with D perhaps matching TRBD1 (6 bases). V was pared by 5 bases and J by 4 bases, with 15 bases between. CDR3 length: 16 amino acids. Germline CDR1 is SEHNR and CDR2 is FQNEAQ (reference sequence). CDR3 region: CASSRTGLTGANVLTF. Here the CDR3 DNA reads TGTGCCAGCAGCCGAACAGGGCTCACCGGGGCCAACGTCCTGACTTTC.

The chain joins TRBV29-1 to TRBJ1-5; 7 nucleotides line up with TRBD1. V was pared by 4 bases and J by 2 bases, with 11 bases of the junction left unmatched. The germline gives CDR1 SQVTM, CDR2 ANQGSEA. This CDR3 contains 16 residues. The CDR3 sequence is CSVVRQGGRGNQPQHF. CDR3 in DNA: TGCAGCGTTGTGCGTCAGGGGGGACGAGGCAATCAGCCCCAGCATTTT.

This chain connects TRBV18 to TRBJ2-3; 7 bases match TRBD2. Germline assignment: CDR1 KGHSH and CDR2 LQKENI. V trimming: 0 bases; J trimming: 10 bases; junction bases outside the gene matches: 19. The CDR3 is 18 residues long. CDR3 residues: CASSPPTPHRGLEAPQYF. The CDR3 bases are TGTGCCAGCTCACCACCCACCCCCCACCGCGGACTAGAAGCTCCGCAGTATTTT.

The V call is TRBV5-1, the J call TRBJ2-3; tentatively, D is TRBD2 (6 bases). The germline V gene encodes CDR1 SGHRS and CDR2 YFSETQ. The CDR3 spans 15 residues. The V and J ends lost 5 bases and 3 bases respectively, with 16 bases between them. CDR3: CASSKRVGLTDTQYF. The CDR3 nucleotides are TGCGCCAGCAGTAAGCGGGTGGGCTTGACAGATACGCAGTATTTT.

The chain employs TRBV5-1 and TRBJ2-1, with 9 nucleotides matching TRBD1. The germline V gene has CDR1 SGHRS and CDR2 YFSETQ. With V trimmed by 4 bases and J by 6 bases, 2 bases remained unmatched. This CDR3 region has 13 residues. CDR3 nucleotides: TGCGCCAGCAGCACGGGACAGGGCAATGAGCAGTTCTTC. This translates into CASSTGQGNEQFF.

The V gene is TRBV30, the J gene TRBJ2-1; the D gene is possibly TRBD2 (5 bases). V was cut by 2 bases and J by 6 bases, with 26 bases left in between. The germline V gene encodes CDR1 GTSNPN and CDR2 SVGIG (reference sequence). The CDR3 length is 18 residues. CDR3 loop: CAWSYLPLAGSSGNEQFF. CDR3 nucleotide sequence: TGTGCCTGGAGTTACCTCCCGTTGGCGGGCTCCTCCGGCAATGAGCAGTTCTTC.

The CDR3 loop is CASSIRAGGPHEQYF. The CDR3 nucleotides are TGCGCCAGCAGCATACGAGCGGGAGGGCCCCACGAGCAGTACTTC. The chain has TRBV5-1 and TRBJ2-7; 10 nucleotides agree with TRBD2. V gave up 4 bases and J gave up 5 bases; unmatched junction bases: 9. Per the germline V gene, CDR1 is SGHRS and CDR2 is YFSETQ. The CDR3 has 15 amino acids.

The chain links TRBV29-1 to TRBJ1-1, with D possibly matching TRBD1 (5 bases). V was clipped by 6 bases and J by 3 bases, with 14 bases between them. The CDR3 length is 13 residues. Germline V gene lookup returns CDR1 SQVTM and CDR2 ANQGSEA. The CDR3 sequence: CSVSTARDTEAFF. The CDR3 DNA reads TGCAGCGTCTCGACGGCCAGGGACACTGAAGCTTTCTTT.

This chain uses TRBV6-5 with TRBJ2-1, with a possible D match to TRBD2 (6 bases). Trimming cost V 4 bases and J 2 bases, with 12 bases left between them. Looked up from germline, CDR1 is MNHEY and CDR2 is SVGAGI. The CDR3 runs to 15 residues. DNA of the CDR3: TGTGCCAGCAGTTCGGGACTGATGACCTACAATGAGCAGTTCTTC. It specifies CASSSGLMTYNEQFF.

The rearrangement uses TRBV30 and TRBJ1-1, with a weak D call TRBD1 (5 bases). The CDR3 is made up of 15 amino acids. The germline CDR1 and CDR2 sequences are GTSNPN and SVGIG (reference sequence). Trimming stripped 3 bases from V and 1 base from J, with 15 bases between. Here the CDR3 reads CAWRSRGQGNTEAFF. The CDR3 DNA follows: TGTGCCTGGAGATCTCGTGGGCAGGGGAACACTGAAGCTTTCTTT.

The rearrangement uses TRBV7-2 and TRBJ1-2; TRBD1 might be the D (5 bases). The germline V and J ends were trimmed by 5 bases and 4 bases, with 14 bases remaining between them. This CDR3 comprises 14 residues. Germline V lookup: CDR1 SGHTA, CDR2 FQGNSA. DNA of the CDR3: TGTGCCAGCAGCCTAAAACCAGGGCCCTATGGCTACACCTTC. It yields the protein CASSLKPGPYGYTF.

V and J are TRBV7-9 and TRBJ1-2; TRBD1 matches at 7 bases. V lost 6 bases, J lost 8 bases, and 6 bases stayed unmatched. CDR1 is SEHNR and CDR2 is FQNEAQ in the germline V gene (reference sequence). The CDR3 totals 12 residues. CDR3 in DNA: TGTGCCAGCAGGACAGGGCCACAAGGCTACACCTTC. Protein product: CASRTGPQGYTF.

This clone has only a few counts. CDR3 loop: CSAYVAGYQETQYF. CDR3 bases: TGCAGCGCTTACGTAGCGGGCTACCAAGAGACCCAGTACTTC. The chain is built from TRBV29-1 and TRBJ2-5, with TRBD2 matching 7 bases. Germline-derived CDR1 and CDR2 are SQVTM and ANQGSEA. V was pared by 7 bases and J by 0 bases, with 8 bases of the junction left unmatched. The CDR3 sequence is 14 residues long.

This clone has more than one count but fewer than ten. This rearrangement joins TRBV2 to TRBJ1-2, with 8 positions matching TRBD1. V lost 6 bases, J lost 6 bases, and 12 bases stayed unmatched. Germline CDR1 SNHLY, CDR2 FYNNEI. The CDR3 totals 15 residues. CDR3 sequence: CASRLAGGERNGYTF. Written as DNA, the CDR3 is TGTGCCAGCAGGCTTGCAGGGGGCGAGAGGAATGGCTACACCTTC.

The rearrangement joins TRBV7-9 to TRBJ2-1; D ambiguous. This CDR3 has 12 amino acids. CDR1 SEHNR and CDR2 FQNEAQ come from the germline V gene (reference sequence). Between the trimmed V and J ends, which lost 5 bases and 8 bases, there was a span of 10 bases. CDR3 sequence: CASSPLVDEQFF. In nucleotides, the CDR3 is TGTGCCAGCAGCCCCTTAGTGGATGAGCAGTTCTTC.

The chain couples TRBV9 to TRBJ2-7; D is possibly TRBD2 (6 bases). There are 15 residues in the CDR3. Germline V CDR1 and CDR2: SGDLS, YYNGEE. V was cut by 3 bases and J by 1 base, with 14 bases left in between. The DNA of the CDR3 is TGTGCCAGCAGCGCCCGGGAGACAAGATCCTACGAGCAGTACTTC. Protein: CASSARETRSYEQYF.

Comments on this clone: This same CDR3 is encoded by further DNA sequences in the sample. The chain is built from TRBV5-1 and TRBJ2-3; D gene ambiguous. Germline loops: CDR1 SGHRS, CDR2 YFSETQ. V was trimmed by 2 bases and J by 3 bases, leaving 1 base between them. This CDR3 has 11 amino acids. The CDR3 bases are TGCGCCAGCAGCTTAACAGATACGCAGTATTTT. This translates into CASSLTDTQYF.

This clone occurred a few times. The chain is built from TRBV5-1 and TRBJ1-1, with D maybe TRBD1 (6 bases). CDR1 and CDR2 from the germline V gene are SGHRS and YFSETQ. This CDR3 contains 13 residues. Trimming removed 4 bases from V and 5 bases from J, with 12 bases in between. The chain's CDR3 is CASSPGQITEAFF. The CDR3 DNA follows: TGCGCCAGCAGCCCAGGACAGATAACTGAAGCTTTCTTT.

The chain's CDR3 is CASTRTGQNTEAFF. CDR3 coding DNA: TGTGCCAGTACCAGGACAGGTCAGAACACTGAAGCTTTCTTT. This chain links TRBV19 with TRBJ1-1; 7 positions match TRBD1. CDR3 length equals 14 residues. V gave up 7 bases and J gave up 1 base; unmatched junction bases: 6. Germline loops: CDR1 LNHDA, CDR2 SQIVND (reference sequence).